Listed below are T cell receptor beta chains from one sample, sequenced in a study of blood T cell repertoires in COVID-19. Profiling relied on immunoSEQ multiplex PCR, and the TCRdb table lists in-frame clones only, not all of them. The table lists 25,000 to 35,000 clones, roughly nine tenths of them singletons, with 24% in the top ten. The source material was peripheral blood. All receptors come from a human donor with active COVID-19. The donor label of this sample is uncertain. CDR3s include the opening cysteine and the closing phenylalanine or tryptophan. D genes are given only for firm matches. Size is omitted from some rows. Given values are once, few, many or a class for expanded clones.

d_call: .; v_call: TRBV23-1; clone_size: .; j_call: TRBJ1-4; cdr3_nt: TGCGCCAGCAGCCCCGTCTGGCCAAAAAACTGGGAGGAGGATGAAAAACTGTTTTTT; cdr3_aa: CASSPVWPKNWEEDEKLFF
d_call: TRBD1; v_call: TRBV4-1; clone_size: few; j_call: TRBJ1-3; cdr3_nt: TGCGCCAGCAGCCAAGACCAGAGGGACAGGGGCTCTGGAAACACCATATATTTT; cdr3_aa: CASSQDQRDRGSGNTIYF
d_call: .; v_call: TRBV7-9; clone_size: few; j_call: TRBJ2-7; cdr3_nt: TGTGCCAGCAGCTTAAGGACTCAAACCTCCTACGAGCAGTACTTC; cdr3_aa: CASSLRTQTSYEQYF
d_call: TRBD1; v_call: TRBV18; clone_size: .; j_call: TRBJ1-2; cdr3_nt: TGTGCCAGCTCACCCCGGACAGGGGGCAAAAAAGATGGCTACACCTTC; cdr3_aa: CASSPRTGGKKDGYTF
d_call: .; v_call: TRBV4-1; clone_size: .; j_call: TRBJ2-1; cdr3_nt: TGCGCCAGCAGCCAAGATAGGGCAGGGGCGAGCAATGAGCAGTTCTTC; cdr3_aa: CASSQDRAGASNEQFF
d_call: .; v_call: TRBV2; clone_size: .; j_call: TRBJ2-3; cdr3_nt: TGTGCCAGCAGTATGCTTGGGGGCGGGAGCACAGATACGCAGTATTTT; cdr3_aa: CASSMLGGGSTDTQYF
d_call: .; v_call: TRBV5-1; clone_size: .; j_call: TRBJ2-2; cdr3_nt: TGCGCCAGCAGCTTGGGGACTATACAAGCCGGGGAGCTGTTTTTT; cdr3_aa: CASSLGTIQAGELFF
d_call: .; v_call: TRBV29-1; clone_size: .; j_call: TRBJ2-7; cdr3_nt: TGCAGCGTTATGGTCCGCAGCTCCTACGAGCAGTACTTC; cdr3_aa: CSVMVRSSYEQYF
d_call: .; v_call: TRBV19; clone_size: .; j_call: TRBJ1-3; cdr3_nt: TGTGCCAGTAGTATGTCGGGGGCTGGAAACACCATATATTTT; cdr3_aa: CASSMSGAGNTIYF
d_call: TRBD2; v_call: TRBV6-6; clone_size: .; j_call: TRBJ2-1; cdr3_nt: TGTGCCAGCAGTCAACTAGCGAGCAATGAGCAGTTCTTC; cdr3_aa: CASSQLASNEQFF
d_call: .; v_call: TRBV5-8; clone_size: few; j_call: TRBJ2-2; cdr3_nt: TGTGCCAGCAGCCTCCCAGGGGCCGGCACCGGGGAGCTGTTTTTT; cdr3_aa: CASSLPGAGTGELFF
d_call: .; v_call: TRBV29-1; clone_size: .; j_call: TRBJ2-3; cdr3_nt: TGCAGCGTTGATACATCCGGGGGTAGCACAGATACGCAGTATTTT; cdr3_aa: CSVDTSGGSTDTQYF
d_call: .; v_call: TRBV7-9; clone_size: .; j_call: TRBJ1-4; cdr3_nt: TGTGCCAGCAGCTTAGTATCCTTTGAAAAACTGTTTTTT; cdr3_aa: CASSLVSFEKLFF
d_call: .; v_call: TRBV6-6; clone_size: .; j_call: TRBJ2-3; cdr3_nt: TGTGCCAGCACTACTCAGCTAGGAGATACGCAGTATTTT; cdr3_aa: CASTTQLGDTQYF
d_call: TRBD2; v_call: TRBV4-1; clone_size: once; j_call: TRBJ2-3; cdr3_nt: TGCGCCAGCAGCCAAGATAAGGGGACTAGCGGGGGATCGAGGGGTACAGATACGCAGTATTTT; cdr3_aa: CASSQDKGTSGGSRGTDTQYF
d_call: TRBD1; v_call: TRBV2; clone_size: few; j_call: TRBJ2-3; cdr3_nt: TGTGCCAGCAGGTCGGGACAGGGAAACACAGATACGCAGTATTTT; cdr3_aa: CASRSGQGNTDTQYF
d_call: .; v_call: TRBV18; clone_size: .; j_call: TRBJ2-3; cdr3_nt: TGTGCCAGCTCACTTGGACTGAGCACAGATACGCAGTATTTT; cdr3_aa: CASSLGLSTDTQYF
d_call: TRBD1; v_call: TRBV12-5; clone_size: .; j_call: TRBJ1-2; cdr3_nt: TGTGCTAGTGGTTTGGGACAGGGGGCGGCTGGCTACACCTTC; cdr3_aa: CASGLGQGAAGYTF
d_call: TRBD1; v_call: TRBV4-3; clone_size: .; j_call: TRBJ2-3; cdr3_nt: TGCGCCAGCAGCCAAGATGGACGGACAGGGTGGGATTTT; cdr3_aa: CASSQDGRTGWDF
d_call: TRBD2; v_call: TRBV5-1; clone_size: .; j_call: TRBJ2-1; cdr3_nt: TGCGCCAGCAGCACGCATCCGGGACTAGCCGGCCCCTACAATGAGCAGTTCTTC; cdr3_aa: CASSTHPGLAGPYNEQFF
d_call: TRBD1; v_call: TRBV7-9; clone_size: .; j_call: TRBJ2-3; cdr3_nt: TGTGCCAGCACCGGACAGGGGAGCACAGATACGCAGTATTTT; cdr3_aa: CASTGQGSTDTQYF
d_call: .; v_call: TRBV9; clone_size: .; j_call: TRBJ2-1; cdr3_nt: TGTGCCAGCAGCTCCGCTGCCCAGGGCGACAATGAGCAGTTCTTC; cdr3_aa: CASSSAAQGDNEQFF
d_call: .; v_call: TRBV4-3; clone_size: .; j_call: TRBJ2-1; cdr3_nt: TGCGCCAGCAGCGGTTGGGCAGATTACAATGAGCAGTTCTTC; cdr3_aa: CASSGWADYNEQFF
d_call: .; v_call: TRBV13; clone_size: .; j_call: TRBJ1-3; cdr3_nt: TGTGCCAGCAGCTTAGAGCAGGGTACCCTCTCTGGAAACACCATATATTTT; cdr3_aa: CASSLEQGTLSGNTIYF
d_call: .; v_call: TRBV5-1; clone_size: .; j_call: TRBJ1-5; cdr3_nt: TGCGCCAGCAGCTCCCTGCCAGGGGTGAGTCAGCCCCAGCATTTT; cdr3_aa: CASSSLPGVSQPQHF
d_call: .; v_call: TRBV29-1; clone_size: once; j_call: TRBJ2-5; cdr3_nt: TGCAGCGTTGAAGATCCGGGGAGGACGTACTTC; cdr3_aa: CSVEDPGRTYF
d_call: TRBD1; v_call: TRBV5-1; clone_size: .; j_call: TRBJ2-2; cdr3_nt: TGCGCCAGCGGACAGGGGGACACCGGGGAGCTGTTTTTT; cdr3_aa: CASGQGDTGELFF
d_call: .; v_call: TRBV7-3; clone_size: once; j_call: TRBJ1-1; cdr3_nt: TGTGCCAGCAGCTTAACAACCCTGGACAGCCAAGGAGCTTTCTTT; cdr3_aa: CASSLTTLDSQGAFF
d_call: .; v_call: TRBV6-1; clone_size: few; j_call: TRBJ1-5; cdr3_nt: TGTGCCAGCAGTGAATCGCCAGGGGCCAATCAGCCCCAGCATTTT; cdr3_aa: CASSESPGANQPQHF
d_call: TRBD2; v_call: TRBV4-3; clone_size: .; j_call: TRBJ2-1; cdr3_nt: TGCGCCAGCAGCCAAGGGGCTAGCGGGACCTATGAGCAGTTCTTC; cdr3_aa: CASSQGASGTYEQFF